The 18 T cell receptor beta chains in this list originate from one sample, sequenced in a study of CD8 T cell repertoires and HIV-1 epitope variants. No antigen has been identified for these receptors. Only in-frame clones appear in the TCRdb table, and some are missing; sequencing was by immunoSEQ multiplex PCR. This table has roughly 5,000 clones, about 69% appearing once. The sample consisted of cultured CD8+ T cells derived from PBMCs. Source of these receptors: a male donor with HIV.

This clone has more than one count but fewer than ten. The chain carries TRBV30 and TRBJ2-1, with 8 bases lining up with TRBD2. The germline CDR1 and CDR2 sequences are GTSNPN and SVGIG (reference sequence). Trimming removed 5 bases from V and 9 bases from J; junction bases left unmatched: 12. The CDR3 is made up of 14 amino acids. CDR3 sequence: CAWEHPGGPGEQFF. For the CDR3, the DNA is TGTGCCTGGGAGCACCCGGGGGGGCCGGGTGAGCAGTTCTTC.

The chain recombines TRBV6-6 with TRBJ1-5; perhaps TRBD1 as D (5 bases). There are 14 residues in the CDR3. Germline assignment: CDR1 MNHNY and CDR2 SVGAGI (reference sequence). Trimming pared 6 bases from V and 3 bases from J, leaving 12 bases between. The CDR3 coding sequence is TGTGCCAGCAGCCCCGGGACTTTCAATCAGCCCCAGCATTTT. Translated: CASSPGTFNQPQHF.

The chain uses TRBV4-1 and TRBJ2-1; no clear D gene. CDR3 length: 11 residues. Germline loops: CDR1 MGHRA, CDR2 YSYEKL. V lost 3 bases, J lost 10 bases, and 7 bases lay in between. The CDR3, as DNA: TGCGCCAGCAGCCAGACCAGAGAGCAGTTCTTC. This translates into CASSQTREQFF.

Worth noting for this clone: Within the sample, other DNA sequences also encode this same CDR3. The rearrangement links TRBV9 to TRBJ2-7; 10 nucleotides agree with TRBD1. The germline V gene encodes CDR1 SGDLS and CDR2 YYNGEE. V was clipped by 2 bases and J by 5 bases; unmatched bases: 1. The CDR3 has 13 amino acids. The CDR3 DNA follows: TGTGCCAGCAGCGTGGGACAGGGGAACGAGCAGTACTTC. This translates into CASSVGQGNEQYF.

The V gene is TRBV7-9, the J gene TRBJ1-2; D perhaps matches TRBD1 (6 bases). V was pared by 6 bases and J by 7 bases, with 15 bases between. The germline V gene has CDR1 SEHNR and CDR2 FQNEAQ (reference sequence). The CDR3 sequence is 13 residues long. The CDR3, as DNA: TGTGCCAGCAGGTCCATATTACAGGGTGGCTACACCTTC. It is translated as CASRSILQGGYTF.

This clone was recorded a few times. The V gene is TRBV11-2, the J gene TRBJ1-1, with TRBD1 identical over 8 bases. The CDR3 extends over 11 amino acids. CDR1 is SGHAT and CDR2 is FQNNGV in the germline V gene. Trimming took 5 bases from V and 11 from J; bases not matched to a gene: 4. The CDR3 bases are TGTGCCAGCAGCCTCGGACAGGGTGCTTTCTTT. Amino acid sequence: CASSLGQGAFF.

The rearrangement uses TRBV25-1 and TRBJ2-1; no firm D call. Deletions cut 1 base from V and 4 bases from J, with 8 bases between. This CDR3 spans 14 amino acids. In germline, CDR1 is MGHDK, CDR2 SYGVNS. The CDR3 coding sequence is TGTGCCAGCAGTGAATCCACAACTTACAATGAGCAGTTCTTC. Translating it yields CASSESTTYNEQFF.

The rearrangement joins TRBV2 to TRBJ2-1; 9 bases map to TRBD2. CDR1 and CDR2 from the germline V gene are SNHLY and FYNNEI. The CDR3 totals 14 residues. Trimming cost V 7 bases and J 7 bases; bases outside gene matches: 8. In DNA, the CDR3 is TGTGCCAGCATTCTAGCGGGACCGTATAATGAGCAGTTCTTC. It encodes CASILAGPYNEQFF.

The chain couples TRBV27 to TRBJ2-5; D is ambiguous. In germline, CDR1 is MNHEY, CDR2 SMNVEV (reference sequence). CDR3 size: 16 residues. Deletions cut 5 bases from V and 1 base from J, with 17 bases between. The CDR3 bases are TGTGCCAGCAGTAAAACCCAGCGACACCTCCAAGAGACCCAGTACTTC. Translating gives CASSKTQRHLQETQYF.

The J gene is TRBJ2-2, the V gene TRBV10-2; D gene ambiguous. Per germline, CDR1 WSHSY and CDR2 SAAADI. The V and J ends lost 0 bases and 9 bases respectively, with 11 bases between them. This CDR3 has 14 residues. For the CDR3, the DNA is TGCGCCAGCAGTGAGTCGTTGCGGAGTTGGGAGCTGTTTTTT. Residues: CASSESLRSWELFF.

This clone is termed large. The CDR3 DNA sequence: TGTGCCAGCAGCCGAAGAGAGGGAGTGGGAGATACGCAGTATTTT. Its translation: CASSRREGVGDTQYF. The chain couples TRBV11-3 to TRBJ2-3, with D possibly TRBD2 on 5 matching bases. V was trimmed by 5 bases and J by 5 bases, leaving 17 bases between them. Germline V gene data show CDR1 as SGHNT and CDR2 as YENEEA. The CDR3 sequence is 15 residues long. The full variable domain, rest sourced from reference TRBV11-3 and TRBJ2-3, is EAGVVQSPRYKIIEKKQPVAFWCNPISGHNTLYWYLQNLGQGPELLIRYENEEAVDDSQLPKDRFSAERLKGVDSTLKIQPAELGDSAVYLCASSRREGVGDTQYFGPGTRLTVL.

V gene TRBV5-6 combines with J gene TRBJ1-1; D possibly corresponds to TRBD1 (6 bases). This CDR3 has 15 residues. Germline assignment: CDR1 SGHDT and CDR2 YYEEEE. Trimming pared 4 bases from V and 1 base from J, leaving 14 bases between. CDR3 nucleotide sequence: TGTGCCAGCAGCCTTCCGGTCAGGGGGAACACTGAAGCTTTCTTT. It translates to CASSLPVRGNTEAFF.

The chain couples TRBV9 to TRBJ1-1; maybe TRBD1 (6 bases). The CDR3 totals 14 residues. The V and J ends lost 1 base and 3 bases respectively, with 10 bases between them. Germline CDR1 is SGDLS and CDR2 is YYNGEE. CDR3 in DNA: TGTGCCAGCAGCGTAAGGGGGGACGACACTGAAGCTTTCTTT. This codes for CASSVRGDDTEAFF.

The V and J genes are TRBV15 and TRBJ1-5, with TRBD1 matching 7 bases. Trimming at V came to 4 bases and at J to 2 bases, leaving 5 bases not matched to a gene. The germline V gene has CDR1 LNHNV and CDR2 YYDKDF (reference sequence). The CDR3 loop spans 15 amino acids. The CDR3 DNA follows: TGTGCCACCAGCAATTCCGGACAGGGCAATCAGCCCCAGCATTTT. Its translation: CATSNSGQGNQPQHF.

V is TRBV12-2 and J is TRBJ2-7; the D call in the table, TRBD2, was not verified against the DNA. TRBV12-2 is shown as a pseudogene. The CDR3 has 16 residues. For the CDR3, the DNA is TGTGCAAGTCGCTTAGCGCGGTTTTGGGTTTCCTACGAGCAGTACTTC. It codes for CASRLARFWVSYEQYF.

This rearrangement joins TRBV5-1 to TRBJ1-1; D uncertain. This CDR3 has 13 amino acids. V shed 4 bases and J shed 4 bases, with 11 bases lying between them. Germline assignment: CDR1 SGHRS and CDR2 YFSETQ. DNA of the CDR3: TGCGCCAGCAGCGGCAATCCTAGCACTGAAGCTTTCTTT. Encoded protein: CASSGNPSTEAFF.

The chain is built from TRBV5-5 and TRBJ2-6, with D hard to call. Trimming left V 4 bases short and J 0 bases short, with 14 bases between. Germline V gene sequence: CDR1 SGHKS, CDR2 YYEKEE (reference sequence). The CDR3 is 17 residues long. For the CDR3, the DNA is TGTGCCAGCAGCCTCGGTGTGGCTTACTCTGGGGCCAACGTCCTGACTTTC. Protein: CASSLGVAYSGANVLTF.

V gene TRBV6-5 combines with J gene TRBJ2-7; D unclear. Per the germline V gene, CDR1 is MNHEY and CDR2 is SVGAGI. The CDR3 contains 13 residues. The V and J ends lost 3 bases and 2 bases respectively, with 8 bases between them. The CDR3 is CASSYMDPYEQYF. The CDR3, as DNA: TGTGCCAGCAGTTATATGGACCCCTACGAGCAGTACTTC.